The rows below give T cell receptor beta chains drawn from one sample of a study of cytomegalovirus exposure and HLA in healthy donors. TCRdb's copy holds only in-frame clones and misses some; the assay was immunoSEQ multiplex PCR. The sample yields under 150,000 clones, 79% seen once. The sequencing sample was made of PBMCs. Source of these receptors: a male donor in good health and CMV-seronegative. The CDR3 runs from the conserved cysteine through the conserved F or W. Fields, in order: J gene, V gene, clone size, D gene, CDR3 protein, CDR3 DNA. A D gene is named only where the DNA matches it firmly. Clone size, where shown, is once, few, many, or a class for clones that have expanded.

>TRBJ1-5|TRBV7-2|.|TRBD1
CASSLRGQFYSNQPQHF
TGTGCCAGCAGCTTAAGGGGACAGTTTTATAGCAATCAGCCCCAGCATTTT
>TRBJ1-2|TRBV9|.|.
CASSVSPESGGYTF
TGTGCCAGCAGCGTATCCCCCGAGAGCGGAGGCTACACCTTC
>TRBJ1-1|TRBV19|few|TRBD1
CASSPTGAAEAFF
TGTGCCAGTAGTCCGACAGGGGCGGCTGAAGCTTTCTTT
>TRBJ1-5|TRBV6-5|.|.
CASSPVKGSNQPQHF
TGTGCCAGCAGTCCCGTCAAGGGGAGCAATCAGCCCCAGCATTTT
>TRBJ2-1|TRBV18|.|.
CASSPRDSSYNEQFF
TGTGCCAGCTCACCACGTGACAGCTCCTACAATGAGCAGTTCTTC
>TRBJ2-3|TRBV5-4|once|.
CASSPNEDTQYF
TGTGCCAGCAGTCCAAACGAGGATACGCAGTATTTT
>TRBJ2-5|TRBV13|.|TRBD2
CASSLYTGGGETQYF
TGTGCCAGCAGCTTATACACCGGGGGGGGAGAGACCCAGTACTTC
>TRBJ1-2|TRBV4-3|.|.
CASSQERGGARDTF
TGCGCCAGCAGCCAAGAAAGAGGGGGGGCTCGTGACACCTTC
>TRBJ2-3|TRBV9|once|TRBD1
CASSSAPTGIHTDTQYF
TGTGCCAGCAGCTCAGCTCCGACAGGGATCCACACAGATACGCAGTATTTT
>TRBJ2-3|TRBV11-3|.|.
CASSLEQGSDTQYF
TGTGCCAGCAGCTTAGAGCAGGGTTCGGATACGCAGTATTTT
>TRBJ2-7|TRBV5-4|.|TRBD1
CASSLGFGGQGIEQYF
TGTGCCAGCAGCTTGGGTTTTGGGGGACAGGGAATCGAGCAGTACTTC
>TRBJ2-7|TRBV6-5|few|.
CASRRDGFGEQYF
TGTGCCAGCAGGAGGGATGGGTTCGGCGAGCAGTACTTC
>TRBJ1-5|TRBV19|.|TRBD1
CASSISRDRDGKPQHF
TGTGCCAGTAGTATATCCCGGGACAGGGATGGGAAGCCCCAGCATTTT
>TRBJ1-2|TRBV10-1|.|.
CASRRVQGPYGYTF
TGCGCCAGCAGACGCGTACAGGGACCCTATGGCTACACCTTC
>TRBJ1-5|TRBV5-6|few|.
CASSFAGNQPQHF
TGTGCCAGCAGCTTCGCCGGGAATCAGCCCCAGCATTTT
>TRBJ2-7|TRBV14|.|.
CASSQRQGTSYEQYF
TGTGCCAGCAGCCAACGGCAGGGGACATCCTACGAGCAGTACTTC
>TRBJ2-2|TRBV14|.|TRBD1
CASSHEDRGRSGELFF
TGTGCCAGCAGCCATGAGGACAGGGGGCGCTCCGGGGAGCTGTTTTTT
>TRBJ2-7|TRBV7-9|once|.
CASSLEDGRGAYEQYF
TGTGCCAGCAGCTTAGAGGACGGCAGGGGGGCCTACGAGCAGTACTTC
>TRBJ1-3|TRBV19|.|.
CASSTQGGGNTIYF
TGTGCCAGTAGCACACAGGGAGGGGGAAACACCATATATTTT
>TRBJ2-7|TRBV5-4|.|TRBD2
CASSPGTSGGGLSEQYF
TGTGCCAGCAGCCCGGGGACTAGCGGGGGGGGACTCTCCGAGCAGTACTTC
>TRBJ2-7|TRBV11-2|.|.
CASSSRQVTYEQYF
TGTGCCAGCAGCTCCAGACAGGTTACCTACGAGCAGTACTTC
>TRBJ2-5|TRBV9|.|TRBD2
CASSPRLAGETQYF
TGTGCCAGCAGCCCCCGACTAGCGGGAGAGACCCAGTACTTC
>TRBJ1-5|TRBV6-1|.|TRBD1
CASSDRGLDQPQHF
TGTGCCAGCAGTGACAGGGGGCTGGATCAGCCCCAGCATTTT
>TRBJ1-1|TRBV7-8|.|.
CASSFLSGSTEAFF
TGTGCCAGCAGCTTTCTAAGTGGGAGCACTGAAGCTTTCTTT
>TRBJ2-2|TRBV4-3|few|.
CASSQGTSRSWNTGELFF
TGCGCCAGCAGCCAAGGCACTAGTCGAAGCTGGAACACCGGGGAGCTGTTTTTT
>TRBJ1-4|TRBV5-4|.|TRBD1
CASSVGGTNEKLFF
TGTGCCAGCAGCGTAGGGGGCACTAATGAAAAACTGTTTTTT
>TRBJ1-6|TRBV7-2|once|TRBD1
CASSSRSGGNSPLHF
TGTGCCAGCAGCTCCCGGTCAGGGGGTAATTCACCCCTCCACTTT